Each of the 16 T cell receptor beta chains below was sequenced from the same sample in a study of cytomegalovirus exposure and HLA in healthy donors. Researchers ran the PCR with 60 Vbeta and 13 Jbeta primers. Using immunoSEQ multiplex PCR, the repertoire was profiled, and TCRdb retains in-frame clones only, with some absent. This repertoire shows 60,000 to 70,000 clones, approximately 80% found once; its top ten account for 2.5% to 3%. Sequencing used PBMCs. The receptor set was obtained from a woman aged 30 to 39 in good health and CMV-seronegative.

The chain joins TRBV25-1 to TRBJ2-3; tentative D call: TRBD2 (6 bases). Trimming removed 1 base from V and 2 bases from J, with 13 bases in between. Germline-derived CDR1 and CDR2 are MGHDK and SYGVNS. This CDR3 contains 16 residues. Here the CDR3 reads CASSELTSPNTDTQYF. The DNA of the CDR3 is TGTGCCAGCAGTGAATTGACTAGTCCAAACACAGATACGCAGTATTTT.

The chain recombines TRBV2 with TRBJ1-2; tentative D call: TRBD1 (6 bases). The CDR3 length is 11 residues. The germline V and J ends were trimmed by 8 bases and 2 bases, with 6 bases remaining between them. The germline gives CDR1 SNHLY, CDR2 FYNNEI. This CDR3 is CASGQNYGYTF. CDR3 DNA: TGTGCCAGCGGACAGAACTATGGCTACACCTTC.

The chain is built from TRBV4-1 and TRBJ1-2, with 10 bases identical to TRBD1. Germline trimming cut 9 bases from V and 8 bases from J; bases unmatched to any gene: 18. Germline loops: CDR1 MGHRA, CDR2 YSYEKL. The CDR3 spans 16 residues. The CDR3 sequence is CASSNGQGVPGGGYTF. CDR3 DNA sequence: TGCGCCAGTAGCAATGGACAGGGGGTACCCGGAGGGGGCTACACCTTC.

This sequence joins TRBV11-2 and TRBJ1-4; TRBD1 agrees at 11 bases. The CDR3 loop spans 16 amino acids. Looked up from germline, CDR1 is SGHAT and CDR2 is FQNNGV. V lost 1 base, J lost 8 bases, and 6 bases stayed unmatched. CDR3 sequence: CASSLGSGQGEEKLFF. The CDR3 coding sequence is TGTGCCAGCAGCTTAGGATCGGGACAGGGGGAGGAAAAACTGTTTTTT.

The CDR3 region is CASSFTGGFSSGANVLTF. The CDR3 bases are TGTGCCAGCAGCTTCACAGGGGGCTTTAGCTCTGGGGCCAACGTCCTGACTTTC. The V gene is TRBV7-9, the J gene TRBJ2-6; 9 nucleotides match TRBD1. This CDR3 contains 18 residues. With V trimmed by 3 bases and J by 0 bases, 6 bases remained unmatched. Germline loops: CDR1 SEHNR, CDR2 FQNEAQ (reference sequence). The whole variable domain, filled in from reference TRBV7-9 and TRBJ2-6, reads DTGVSQNPRHKITKRGQNVTFRCDPISEHNRLYWYRQTLGQGPEFLTYFQNEAQLEKSRLLSDRFSAERPKGSFSTLEIQRTEQGDSAMYLCASSFTGGFSSGANVLTFGAGSRLTVL.

The rearrangement joins TRBV28 to TRBJ1-5; 7 nucleotides align to TRBD1. The CDR3 is 13 residues long. The V segment lost 6 bases and the J segment 2 bases; nucleotides outside the gene matches: 1. The V gene's germline CDR1 is MDHEN and CDR2 SYDVKM. CDR3 nucleotides: TGTGCCAGCAGAGGACAGGGCAATCAGCCCCAGCATTTT. Its translation is CASRGQGNQPQHF.

The chain has TRBV7-2 and TRBJ1-6; D call uncertain. Deletions cut 2 bases from V and 10 bases from J, with 15 bases between. The CDR3 sequence is 15 residues long. Germline-derived CDR1 and CDR2 are SGHTA and FQGNSA. The CDR3 nucleotides are TGTGCCAGCAGCTTACTGCTGGGCCTTGGGTCACCCCTCCACTTT. Translation gives CASSLLLGLGSPLHF.

This clone has just a few counts. This chain joins TRBV19 and TRBJ1-1, with 7 bases aligning to TRBD1. Germline CDR1 LNHDA, CDR2 SQIVND (reference sequence). V shed 5 bases, J shed 7 bases, and the junction held 10 bases outside the gene matches. The CDR3 runs 14 residues. The CDR3 nucleotides read TGTGCCAGTAGTTGGAAGGGGGCTACCCTTGAAGCTTTCTTT. It yields the protein CASSWKGATLEAFF.

The rearrangement links TRBV5-6 to TRBJ1-1; no clear D gene. The germline V and J ends were trimmed by 3 bases and 7 bases, with 7 bases remaining between them. Germline V gene data show CDR1 as SGHDT and CDR2 as YYEEEE. The CDR3 has 11 amino acids. The CDR3: CASSSGDEAFF. The CDR3, as DNA: TGTGCCAGCAGCTCCGGGGATGAAGCTTTCTTT.

This clone occurred once. The chain couples TRBV6-5 to TRBJ1-1; no clear D gene. The CDR3 sequence is 11 residues long. V was shortened by 5 bases and J by 6 bases, with 7 bases between the two germline ends. CDR1 is MNHEY and CDR2 is SVGAGI in the germline V gene. This CDR3 is CASSNRAEAFF. In nucleotides, the CDR3 is TGTGCCAGCAGTAACAGAGCTGAAGCTTTCTTT.

As for this clone: At one of its ends the junction is not consistent with the germline gene, which may arise from a read error. V and J are TRBV10-2 and TRBJ1-2, with D perhaps matching TRBD1 (6 bases). The CDR3 has 16 amino acids. CDR1 and CDR2 from the germline V gene are WSHSY and SAAADI. For the CDR3, the DNA is TGCGCCGGCAGTTCCCCGACAGGAGAAACCAACTATGGCTACACCTTC. The encoded protein is CAGSSPTGETNYGYTF.

CDR3 nucleotide sequence: TGTGCCAGCAGCTTAGGTCATTTAACCGGGACAGGGGCAGGCTACACCTTC. This encodes CASSLGHLTGTGAGYTF. The chain links TRBV7-9 to TRBJ1-2; 10 positions agree with TRBD1. Germline assignment: CDR1 SEHNR and CDR2 FQNEAQ (reference sequence). The CDR3 covers 17 residues. V lost 1 base, J lost 8 bases, and 13 bases stayed unmatched. The full variable domain, its missing parts supplied by reference TRBV7-9 and TRBJ1-2, is DTGVSQNPRHKITKRGQNVTFRCDPISEHNRLYWYRQTLGQGPEFLTYFQNEAQLEKSRLLSDRFSAERPKGSFSTLEIQRTEQGDSAMYLCASSLGHLTGTGAGYTFGSGTRLTVV.

The genes are TRBV27 and TRBJ2-3; weak D call: TRBD1 (5 bases). Germline V lookup: CDR1 MNHEY, CDR2 SMNVEV (reference sequence). Trimming cost V 4 bases and J 5 bases, with 10 bases left between them. This CDR3 spans 13 amino acids. The chain's CDR3 is CASSYQGRDTQYF. As DNA, the CDR3 is TGTGCCAGCAGTTATCAGGGCAGAGATACGCAGTATTTT.

The chain is built from TRBV28 and TRBJ2-5; TRBD1 aligns across 7 bases. From germline, CDR1 is MDHEN and CDR2 SYDVKM. The J segment lost 13 bases and the V segment lost 1 base, leaving 12 bases of the junction unmatched. This CDR3 spans 14 amino acids. The DNA for the CDR3 is TGTGCCAGCAGTTTATCGCCGCGACAGGGCCCTCGGTACTTC. It yields the protein CASSLSPRQGPRYF.

V gene TRBV27 combines with J gene TRBJ2-3; D not certain. This CDR3 is built from 13 residues. With 5 bases removed from V and 2 bases from J, the gap between germline ends came to 8 bases. CDR1 is MNHEY and CDR2 is SMNVEV in the germline V gene (reference sequence). The CDR3 DNA is TGTGCCAGCAGTCTTTTACTCACAGATACGCAGTATTTT. The encoded protein is CASSLLLTDTQYF.

The chain links TRBV19 to TRBJ1-5, with D hard to call. The CDR3 consists of 15 residues. In germline, CDR1 is LNHDA, CDR2 SQIVND (reference sequence). V dropped 3 bases and J dropped 2 bases, with 11 bases sitting between them. The CDR3 here is CASSIREMGNQPQHF. DNA of the CDR3: TGTGCCAGTAGTATCCGGGAAATGGGCAATCAGCCCCAGCATTTT.